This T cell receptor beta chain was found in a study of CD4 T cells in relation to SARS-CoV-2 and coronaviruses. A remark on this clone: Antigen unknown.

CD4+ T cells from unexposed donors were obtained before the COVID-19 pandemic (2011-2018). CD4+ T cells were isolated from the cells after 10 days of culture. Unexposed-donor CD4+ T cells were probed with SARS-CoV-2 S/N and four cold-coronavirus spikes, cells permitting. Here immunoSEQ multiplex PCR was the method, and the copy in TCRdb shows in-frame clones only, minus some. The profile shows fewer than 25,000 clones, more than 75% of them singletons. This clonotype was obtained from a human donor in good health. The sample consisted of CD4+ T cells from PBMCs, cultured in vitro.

The CDR3, as DNA: TGTGCCAGCAGCTTAGACGTCCGGAATCGGGATGGCTACACCTTC. It codes for CASSLDVRNRDGYTF. The chain joins TRBV13 to TRBJ1-2, with unresolved D. The V gene lost 1 base and the J gene lost 6 bases, with 15 bases spanning the gap. CDR1 is PRHDT and CDR2 is FYEKMQ in the germline V gene (reference sequence). This CDR3 comprises 15 residues.